Following are 8 T cell receptor beta chains from one sample sequenced in a study of beta chain features in type 1 diabetes. Expressed TCRB transcripts got sequenced, as all isolated RNA was reverse transcribed. Sequencing used immunoSEQ multiplex PCR; TCRdb keeps in-frame clones, though not all of them. In the table there are 300,000 to 400,000 clones, less than 9.5% of which are singletons. Sequencing was done on a sample of central memory CD4+ T cells from blood. Receptor source: a woman between 18 and 29 years old in good health.

This clone was recorded a few times. The chain couples TRBV19 to TRBJ2-3, with D possibly matching TRBD1 (6 bases). V lost 4 bases and J lost 2, with 10 bases in between. CDR1 and CDR2 (germline): LNHDA, SQIVND (reference sequence). The CDR3 covers 14 residues. CDR3 nucleotides: TGTGCCAGTAGTACTACAGGGCTCACAGATACGCAGTATTTT. It encodes CASSTTGLTDTQYF. Filled out from reference TRBV19 and TRBJ2-3, the complete variable domain reads DGGITQSPKYLFRKEGQNVTLSCEQNLNHDAMYWYRQDPGQGLRLIYYSQIVNDFQKGDIAEGYSVSREKKESFPLTVTSAQKNPTAFYLCASSTTGLTDTQYFGPGTRLTVL.

This clone showed up just a few times. V usage is TRBV6-6 and J usage is TRBJ2-7; D gene ambiguous. Trimming removed 9 bases at V and 5 bases at J, with 14 bases between. CDR3 length: 12 residues. Germline loops: CDR1 MNHNY, CDR2 SVGAGI (reference sequence). CDR3 bases: TGTGCCAGTCACGGAATTCTTGACGAGCAGTACTTC. It specifies CASHGILDEQYF.

V is TRBV6-1 and J is TRBJ1-1, with TRBD1 as a possible D gene (6 bases). Germline CDR1 MNHNS, CDR2 SASEGT. Trimming removed 4 bases from V and 2 bases from J, with 8 bases in between. The length of the CDR3 is 13 residues. CDR3 amino acids: CASSVDRNTEAFF. The DNA of the CDR3 is TGTGCCAGCAGTGTGGACAGAAACACTGAAGCTTTCTTT.

This clone was detected only a few times. The chain is built from TRBV19 and TRBJ1-2, with 7 bases aligning to TRBD1. CDR1 and CDR2 from the germline V gene are LNHDA and SQIVND (reference sequence). Trimming cost V 5 bases and J 8 bases; bases outside gene matches: 8. The CDR3 has 13 amino acids. The CDR3 region has the DNA TGTGCCAGTAGTTTAGGGGGCGCCTTGGGCTACACCTTC. It is translated as CASSLGGALGYTF.

The V call is TRBV5-1, the J call TRBJ2-4; TRBD1 matches at 12 bases. The germline CDR1 and CDR2 sequences are SGHRS and YFSETQ. The CDR3 has 14 amino acids. V dropped 4 bases and J dropped 7; count of bases not matched to a gene: 3. The CDR3 spells CASSMGQGANIQYF. The CDR3 region has the DNA TGCGCCAGCAGCATGGGACAGGGGGCGAACATTCAGTACTTC.

The V and J genes are TRBV6-5 and TRBJ2-3; TRBD2 matches at 9 bases. The germline V gene has CDR1 MNHEY and CDR2 SVGAGI. Losses at the gene ends were 2 bases for V and 8 bases for J; bases not matched to a gene: 8. This CDR3 region has 15 residues. Here the CDR3 reads CASSYGRRSGGTQYF. CDR3 bases: TGTGCCAGCAGTTACGGCCGACGTAGCGGGGGTACGCAGTATTTT.

A note on this clone: A junction boundary mismatches the germline segment, possibly from a read error. The chain employs TRBV5-5 and TRBJ2-7; 9 bases are shared with TRBD2. CDR1 is SGHKS and CDR2 is YYEKEE in the germline V gene (reference sequence). The CDR3 is made up of 18 amino acids. DNA of the CDR3: TGCGCCAGCAGCCAAGATCTAACGGCTAGCGGGAAGGGTTACGAGCAGTACTTC. This codes for CASSQDLTASGKGYEQYF.

The chain recombines TRBV5-4 with TRBJ2-3; TRBD2 matches at 9 bases. V gave up 4 bases and J gave up 2 bases; unmatched junction bases: 14. The CDR3 is 18 residues long. The germline gives CDR1 SGHNT, CDR2 YYREEE (reference sequence). CDR3 bases: TGTGCCAGCAGCGGGGGTAGCGGGAGAGGCGGGTTCACAGATACGCAGTATTTT. This translates into CASSGGSGRGGFTDTQYF. Drawing the rest from reference TRBV5-4 and TRBJ2-3, the complete variable domain is ETGVTQSPTHLIKTRGQQVTLRCSSQSGHNTVSWYQQALGQGPQFIFQYYREEENGRGNFPPRFSGLQFPNYSSELNVNALELDDSALYLCASSGGSGRGGFTDTQYFGPGTRLTVL.